This TCR beta chain was identified during a study of blood T cell repertoires in COVID-19. The authors' processing: Reference gene primer amplification yielded estimated nucleated cell counts. Method: immunoSEQ multiplex PCR; TCRdb's copy keeps in-frame clones and lacks some. That table gives V, J and clone size, and the DNA gave D and trimming. This table has over 150,000 clones, about 85% appearing once. The CDR3 contains 14 residues. The V and J ends lost 2 bases and 3 bases respectively, with 10 bases between them. Germline lookup yields CDR1 SGHNT and CDR2 YENEEA. Participants were aged 18 to 89 years from some 24 US areas. What the recovered Cohort 3 donors had was two negative PCRs, clearance, or symptom resolution.

The chain uses TRBV11-3 and TRBJ1-1; D is perhaps TRBD1 (5 bases). The sample comprised PBMCs or T cells enriched from blood (not recorded which). This TCR was sampled from a middle-aged man who had recovered from COVID-19. CDR3 sequence: CASSLSQGDTEAFF. The CDR3 DNA sequence: TGTGCCAGCAGCTTATCCCAGGGTGACACTGAAGCTTTCTTT.